The clone carrying this T cell receptor (beta chain) was counted at least ten times. The antigen remains unidentified. The beta constant-region primer was an equimolar mix of two oligonucleotides covering TRBC1 and TRBC2. The cDNA 3' end received a ligated single-stranded oligonucleotide carrying the SP2 primer and a 12-nucleotide UMI. Nested alpha and beta constant-region primers with the SP2 primer drove four PCR rounds on ligated cDNA. MiXCR, applied by TCRdb to the UMI-ligation and nested PCR reads, yields one record per CDR3 protein. The table includes about 4,600 distinct CDR3 sequences, roughly 7.8% detected once. The ends lost 2 bases at V and 4 bases at J; junction bases unmatched: 1. CDR3 size: 15 residues. Germline V gene lookup returns CDR1 SGHTA and CDR2 FQGNSA. The data stem from a study of naive and memory T cell subsets. Findings and limits, study-wide: In CD4 and CD8 cells, diversity dropped from naive through EMRA. The power law exponent of TCR abundance differed between naive and memory cells.

This TCR came from a human donor in good health. V usage is TRBV7-2 and J usage is TRBJ2-5, with 13 bases identical to TRBD2. Input material: CD4+ TEMRA cells from blood. Sample subset: effector memory re-expressing CD45RA, CD45RA+ CD27-. The CDR3 DNA follows: TGTGCCAGCAGCTTAACTAGCGGGAGGGGAGAGACCCAGTACTTC. It is translated as CASSLTSGRGETQYF.